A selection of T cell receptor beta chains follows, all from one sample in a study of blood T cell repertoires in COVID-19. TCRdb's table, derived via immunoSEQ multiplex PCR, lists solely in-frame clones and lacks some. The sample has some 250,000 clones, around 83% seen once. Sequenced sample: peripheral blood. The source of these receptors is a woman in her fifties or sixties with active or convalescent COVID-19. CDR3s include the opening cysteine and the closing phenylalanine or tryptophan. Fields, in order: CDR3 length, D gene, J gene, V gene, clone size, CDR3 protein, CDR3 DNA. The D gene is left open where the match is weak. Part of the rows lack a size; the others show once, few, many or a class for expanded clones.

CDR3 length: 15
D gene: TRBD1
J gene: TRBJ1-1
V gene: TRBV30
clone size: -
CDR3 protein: CAWSAKRTGGTEAFF
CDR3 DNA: TGTGCCTGGAGCGCCAAGAGGACAGGGGGAACTGAAGCTTTCTTT

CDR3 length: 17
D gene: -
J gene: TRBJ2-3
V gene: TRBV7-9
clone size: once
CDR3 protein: CASSRAEVRVSTDTQYF
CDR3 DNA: TGTGCCAGCAGCCGAGCGGAGGTGCGGGTGAGCACAGATACGCAGTATTTT

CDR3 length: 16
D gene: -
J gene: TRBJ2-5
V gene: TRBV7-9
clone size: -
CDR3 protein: CASSLGPTGSQETQYF
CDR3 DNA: TGTGCCAGCAGCTTAGGTCCGACAGGAAGCCAAGAGACCCAGTACTTC

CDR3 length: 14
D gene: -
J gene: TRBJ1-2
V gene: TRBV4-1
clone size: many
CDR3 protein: CASSQGGVAYGYTF
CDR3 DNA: TGCGCCAGCAGCCAAGGGGGGGTAGCCTATGGCTACACCTTC

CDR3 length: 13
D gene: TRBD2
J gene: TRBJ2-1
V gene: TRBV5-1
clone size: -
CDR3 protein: CASSSGGPNEQFF
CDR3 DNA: TGCGCCAGCAGCTCGGGAGGGCCGAATGAGCAGTTCTTC

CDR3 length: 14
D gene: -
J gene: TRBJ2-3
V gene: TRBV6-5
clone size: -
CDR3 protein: CASSSGLSTDTQYF
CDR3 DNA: TGTGCCAGCAGTTCGGGACTGAGCACAGATACGCAGTATTTT

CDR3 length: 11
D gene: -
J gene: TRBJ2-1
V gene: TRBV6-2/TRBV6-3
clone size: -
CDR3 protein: CASSIGTEQFF
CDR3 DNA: TGTGCCAGCAGCATTGGGACAGAGCAGTTCTTC

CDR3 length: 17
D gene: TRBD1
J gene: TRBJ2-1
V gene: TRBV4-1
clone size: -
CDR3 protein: CASSQVSGTAPGDEQFF
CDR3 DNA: TGCGCCAGCAGCCAAGTTTCGGGGACAGCCCCTGGGGATGAGCAGTTCTTC

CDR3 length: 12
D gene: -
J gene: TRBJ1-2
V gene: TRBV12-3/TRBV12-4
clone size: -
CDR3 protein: CASTDSSYGYTF
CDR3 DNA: TGTGCCAGCACAGACAGCAGCTATGGCTACACCTTC

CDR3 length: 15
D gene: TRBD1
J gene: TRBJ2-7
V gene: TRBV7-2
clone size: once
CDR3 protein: CASSPGTGARYEQYF
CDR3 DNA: TGTGCCAGCAGCCCAGGGACAGGGGCGCGGTACGAGCAGTACTTC

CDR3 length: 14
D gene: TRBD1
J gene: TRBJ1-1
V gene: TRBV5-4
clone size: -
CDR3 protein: CASISRQGGTEAFF
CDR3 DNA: TGTGCCAGCATCTCCCGACAGGGAGGCACTGAAGCTTTCTTT

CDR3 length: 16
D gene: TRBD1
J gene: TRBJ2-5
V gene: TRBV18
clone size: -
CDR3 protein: CASSLEDRTAQETQYF
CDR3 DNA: TGTGCCAGCTCACTCGAGGACAGGACCGCGCAAGAGACCCAGTACTTC

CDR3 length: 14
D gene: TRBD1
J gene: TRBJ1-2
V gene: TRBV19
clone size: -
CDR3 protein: CASRKLQGVYGYTF
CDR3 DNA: TGTGCCAGTAGGAAACTCCAGGGGGTCTATGGCTACACCTTC

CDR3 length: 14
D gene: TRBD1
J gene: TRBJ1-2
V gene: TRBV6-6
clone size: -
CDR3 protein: CASSPSGTASGYTF
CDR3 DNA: TGTGCCAGCAGTCCCTCCGGGACAGCGAGTGGCTACACCTTC

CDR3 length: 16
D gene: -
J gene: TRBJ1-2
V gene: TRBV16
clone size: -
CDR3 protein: CASSQSWQTTNYGYTF
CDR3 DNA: TGTGCCAGCAGCCAATCGTGGCAGACTACTAACTATGGCTACACCTTC

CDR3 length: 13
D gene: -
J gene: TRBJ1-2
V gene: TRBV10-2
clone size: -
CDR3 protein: CASSPLGREGYTF
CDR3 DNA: TGCGCCAGCAGTCCACTAGGGCGGGAGGGCTACACCTTC

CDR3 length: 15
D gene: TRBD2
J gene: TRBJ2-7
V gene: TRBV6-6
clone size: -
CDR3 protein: CASSYSNSGGWEQYF
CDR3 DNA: TGTGCCAGCAGTTACTCGAACAGCGGGGGTTGGGAGCAGTACTTC

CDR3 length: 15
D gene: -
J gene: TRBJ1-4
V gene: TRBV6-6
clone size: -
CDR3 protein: CASRSGQTGNEKLFF
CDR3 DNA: TGTGCCAGCAGGTCCGGACAGACCGGTAATGAAAAACTGTTTTTT

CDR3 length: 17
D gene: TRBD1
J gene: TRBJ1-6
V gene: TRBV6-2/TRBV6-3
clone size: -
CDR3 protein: CASSYSGQMVNNSPLHF
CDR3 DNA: TGTGCCAGCAGTTACTCGGGACAGATGGTAAATAATTCACCCCTCCACTTT

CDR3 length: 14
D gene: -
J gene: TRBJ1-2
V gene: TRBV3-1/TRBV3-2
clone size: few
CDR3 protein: CASSRTASGYGYTF
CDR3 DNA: TGTGCCAGCAGTCGGACAGCGAGTGGCTATGGCTACACCTTC

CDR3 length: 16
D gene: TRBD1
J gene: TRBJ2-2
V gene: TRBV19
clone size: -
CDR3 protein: CASQTGTGGLTGELFF
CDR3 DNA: TGTGCCAGCCAAACCGGGACAGGGGGCTTAACCGGGGAGCTGTTTTTT

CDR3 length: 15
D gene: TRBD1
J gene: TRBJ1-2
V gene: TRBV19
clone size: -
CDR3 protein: CASSMRGPLHYGYTF
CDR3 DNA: TGTGCCAGTAGTATGAGGGGGCCCCTACACTATGGCTACACCTTC

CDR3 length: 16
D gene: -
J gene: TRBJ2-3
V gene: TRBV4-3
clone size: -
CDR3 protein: CASSQRTRGELNTQYF
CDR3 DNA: TGCGCCAGCAGCCAACGGACCAGGGGGGAATTAAATACGCAGTATTTT

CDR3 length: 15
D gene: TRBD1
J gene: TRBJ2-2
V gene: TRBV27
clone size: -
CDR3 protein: CASTNRGINTGELFF
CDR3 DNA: TGTGCCAGCACTAACAGGGGCATCAACACCGGGGAGCTGTTTTTT

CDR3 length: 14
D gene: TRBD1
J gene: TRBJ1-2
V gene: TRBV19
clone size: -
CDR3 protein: CASSTHAGGYGYTF
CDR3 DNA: TGTGCCAGTAGCACCCACGCAGGGGGCTACGGCTACACCTTC

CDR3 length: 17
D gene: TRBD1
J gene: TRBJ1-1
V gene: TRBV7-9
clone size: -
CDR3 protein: CASSPLPPKQGVALAFF
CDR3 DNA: TGTGCCAGCAGCCCTTTACCGCCCAAACAGGGGGTTGCGTTGGCTTTCTTT

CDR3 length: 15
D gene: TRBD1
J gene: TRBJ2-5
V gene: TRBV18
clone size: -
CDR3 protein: CASSKDRVPQETQYF
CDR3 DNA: TGTGCCAGCTCAAAAGACAGGGTTCCTCAAGAGACCCAGTACTTC

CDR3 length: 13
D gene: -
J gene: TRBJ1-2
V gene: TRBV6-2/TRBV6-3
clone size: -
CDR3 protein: CASSYLVNYGYTF
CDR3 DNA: TGTGCCAGCAGTTACCTAGTGAACTATGGCTACACCTTC

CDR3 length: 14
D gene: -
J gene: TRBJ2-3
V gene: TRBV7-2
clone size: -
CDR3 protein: CASSLSRSTDTQYF
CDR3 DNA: TGTGCCAGCAGCTTATCCAGGAGCACAGATACGCAGTATTTT

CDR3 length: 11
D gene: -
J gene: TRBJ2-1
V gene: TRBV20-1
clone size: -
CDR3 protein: CSAREERKQFF
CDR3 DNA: TGCAGTGCTAGAGAAGAGCGCAAGCAGTTCTTC

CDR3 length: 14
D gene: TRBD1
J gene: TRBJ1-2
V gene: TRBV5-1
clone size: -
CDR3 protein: CASSLGDRDYGYTF
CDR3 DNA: TGCGCCAGCAGCTTGGGGGACAGGGACTATGGCTACACCTTC

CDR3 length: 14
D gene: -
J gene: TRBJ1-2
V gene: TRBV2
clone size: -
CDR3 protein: CASSRDILNYGYTF
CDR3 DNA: TGTGCCAGCAGTCGGGACATATTGAACTATGGCTACACCTTC

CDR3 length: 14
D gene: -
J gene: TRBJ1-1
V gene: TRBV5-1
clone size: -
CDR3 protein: CASSTGGNPTEAFF
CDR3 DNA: TGCGCCAGCAGCACTGGCGGTAATCCTACTGAAGCTTTCTTT

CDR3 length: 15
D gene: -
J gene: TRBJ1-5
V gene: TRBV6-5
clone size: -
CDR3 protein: CASRNNRASNQPQHF
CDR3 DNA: TGTGCCAGCAGAAATAACAGGGCTAGCAATCAGCCCCAGCATTTT

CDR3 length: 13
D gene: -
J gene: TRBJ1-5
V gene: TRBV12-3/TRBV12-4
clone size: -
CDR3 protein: CASSLGGAQPQHF
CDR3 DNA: TGTGCCAGCAGTTTAGGTGGGGCCCAGCCCCAGCATTTT

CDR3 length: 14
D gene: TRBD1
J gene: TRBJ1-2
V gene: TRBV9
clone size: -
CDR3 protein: CASSPDRGYYGYTF
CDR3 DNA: TGTGCCAGCAGCCCCGACAGGGGGTACTATGGCTACACCTTC

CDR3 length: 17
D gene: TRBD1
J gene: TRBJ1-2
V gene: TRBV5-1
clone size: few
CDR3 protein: CASSSAGTGSTNYGYTF
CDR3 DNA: TGCGCCAGCAGCTCTGCCGGGACAGGTAGTACTAACTATGGCTACACCTTC

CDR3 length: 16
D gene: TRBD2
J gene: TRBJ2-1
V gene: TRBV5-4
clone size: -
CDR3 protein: CASSSSLAGIYNEQFF
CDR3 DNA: TGTGCCAGCAGCTCGAGCCTAGCGGGGATCTACAATGAGCAGTTCTTC

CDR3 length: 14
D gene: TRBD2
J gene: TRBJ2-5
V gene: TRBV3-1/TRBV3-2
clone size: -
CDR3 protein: CASSQRAGPTAQYF
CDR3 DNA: TGTGCCAGCAGCCAAAGAGCGGGGCCTACGGCCCAGTACTTC